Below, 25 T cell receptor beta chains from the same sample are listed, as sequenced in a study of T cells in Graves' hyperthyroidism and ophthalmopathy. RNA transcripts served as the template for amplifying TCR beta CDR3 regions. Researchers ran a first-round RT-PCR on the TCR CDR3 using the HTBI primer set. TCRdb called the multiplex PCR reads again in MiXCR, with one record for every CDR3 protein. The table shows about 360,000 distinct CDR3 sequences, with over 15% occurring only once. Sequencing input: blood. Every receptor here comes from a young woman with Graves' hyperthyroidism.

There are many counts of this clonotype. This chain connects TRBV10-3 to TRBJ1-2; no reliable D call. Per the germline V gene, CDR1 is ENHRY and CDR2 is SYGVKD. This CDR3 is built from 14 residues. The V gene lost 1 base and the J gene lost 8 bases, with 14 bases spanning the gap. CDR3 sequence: CAISEWPRAKGYTF. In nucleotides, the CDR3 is TGTGCCATCAGTGAGTGGCCGCGCGCTAAGGGCTACACCTTC.

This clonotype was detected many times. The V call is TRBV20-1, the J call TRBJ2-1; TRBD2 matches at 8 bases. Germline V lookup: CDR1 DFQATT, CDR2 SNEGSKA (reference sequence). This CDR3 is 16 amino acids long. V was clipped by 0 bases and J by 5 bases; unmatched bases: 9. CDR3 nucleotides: TGCAGTGCTAGAGAACGCGGGGGGTCGAGGGACAATGAGCAGTTCTTC. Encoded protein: CSARERGGSRDNEQFF.

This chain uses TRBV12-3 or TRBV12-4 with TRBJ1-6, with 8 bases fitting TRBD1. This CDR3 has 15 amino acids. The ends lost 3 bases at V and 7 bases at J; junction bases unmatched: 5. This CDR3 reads CASSLGTGSNSPLHF. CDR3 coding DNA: TGTGCCAGCAGTTTGGGGACAGGATCGAATTCACCCCTCCACTTT.

The CDR3 is CASSLVAGNTGELFF. CDR3 coding DNA: TGCGCCAGCAGCTTGGTGGCAGGGAACACCGGGGAGCTGTTTTTT. V is TRBV5-1 and J is TRBJ2-2; D remains unclear. V lost 0 bases and J lost 1, with 7 bases in between. The CDR3 has 15 residues. Looked up from germline, CDR1 is SGHRS and CDR2 is YFSETQ. Looking up the rest from reference TRBV5-1 and TRBJ2-2 gives the full variable domain: KAGVTQTPRYLIKTRGQQVTLSCSPISGHRSVSWYQQTPGQGLQFLFEYFSETQRNKGNFPGRFSGRQFSNSRSEMNVSTLELGDSALYLCASSLVAGNTGELFFGEGSRLTVL.

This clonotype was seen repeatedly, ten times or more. This CDR3 reads CSAGGAGQGAMGQETQYF. The CDR3 bases are TGCAGTGCCGGTGGGGCTGGACAGGGGGCGATGGGGCAAGAGACCCAGTACTTC. The rearrangement links TRBV20-1 to TRBJ2-5, with 11 bases that match TRBD1. This CDR3 has 18 residues. CDR1 and CDR2 (germline): DFQATT, SNEGSKA (reference sequence). Losses at the gene ends were 6 bases for V and 2 bases for J; bases not matched to a gene: 17.

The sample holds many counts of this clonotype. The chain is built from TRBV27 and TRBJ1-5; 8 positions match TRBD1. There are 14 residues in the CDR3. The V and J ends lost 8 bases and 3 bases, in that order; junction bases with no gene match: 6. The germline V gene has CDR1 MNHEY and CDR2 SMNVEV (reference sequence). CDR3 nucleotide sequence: TGTGCCAGCGGAACACAGGGGGACAATCAGCCCCAGCATTTT. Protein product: CASGTQGDNQPQHF.

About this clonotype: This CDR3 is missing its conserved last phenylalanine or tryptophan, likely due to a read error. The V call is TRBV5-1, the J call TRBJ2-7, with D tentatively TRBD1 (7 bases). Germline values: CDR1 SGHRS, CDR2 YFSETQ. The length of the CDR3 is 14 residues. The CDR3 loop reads CASILGRQGGEQYL. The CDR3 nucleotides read TGCGCCAGCATCTTGGGGCGACAGGGAGGCGAGCAGTACCTC.

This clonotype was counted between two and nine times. CDR3 nucleotides: TGCAGTGGCCACGGGGGATCCTACTACAATGAGCAGTTCTTC. It translates to CSGHGGSYYNEQFF. The rearrangement links TRBV20-1 to TRBJ2-1; D is perhaps TRBD2 (6 bases). There are 14 residues in the CDR3. The germline CDR1 and CDR2 sequences are DFQATT and SNEGSKA (reference sequence). Trimming took 7 bases from V and 3 from J, leaving 16 bases between them.

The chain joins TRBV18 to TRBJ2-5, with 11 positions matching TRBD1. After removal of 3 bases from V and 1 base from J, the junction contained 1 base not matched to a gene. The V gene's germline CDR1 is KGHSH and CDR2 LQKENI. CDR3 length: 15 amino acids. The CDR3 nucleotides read TGTGCCAGCTCACCTGGGACAGGGGGCCAAGAGACCCAGTACTTC. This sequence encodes CASSPGTGGQETQYF. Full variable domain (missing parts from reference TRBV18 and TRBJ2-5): NAGVMQNPRHLVRRRGQEARLRCSPMKGHSHVYWYRQLPEEGLKFMVYLQKENIIDESGMPKERFSAEFPKEGPSILRIQQVVRGDSAAYFCASSPGTGGQETQYFGPGTRLLVL.

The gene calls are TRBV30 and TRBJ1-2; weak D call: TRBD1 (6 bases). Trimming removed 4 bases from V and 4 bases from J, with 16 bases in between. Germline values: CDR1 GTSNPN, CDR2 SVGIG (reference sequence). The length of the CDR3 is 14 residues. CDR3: CAWMRQGSGYGYTF. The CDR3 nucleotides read TGTGCCTGGATGAGGCAGGGGAGCGGCTATGGCTACACCTTC. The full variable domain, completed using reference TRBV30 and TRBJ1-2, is SQTIHQWPATLVQPVGSPLSLECTVEGTSNPNLYWYRQAAGRGLQLLFYSVGIGQISSEVPQNLSASRPQDRQFILSSKKLLLSDSGFYLCAWMRQGSGYGYTFGSGTRLTVV.

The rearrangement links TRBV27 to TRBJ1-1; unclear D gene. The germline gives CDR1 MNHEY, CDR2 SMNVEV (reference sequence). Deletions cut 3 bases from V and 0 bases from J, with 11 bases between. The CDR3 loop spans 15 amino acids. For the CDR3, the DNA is TGTGCCAGCAGTTTCAATCCGGTTATGAACACTGAAGCTTTCTTT. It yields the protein CASSFNPVMNTEAFF.

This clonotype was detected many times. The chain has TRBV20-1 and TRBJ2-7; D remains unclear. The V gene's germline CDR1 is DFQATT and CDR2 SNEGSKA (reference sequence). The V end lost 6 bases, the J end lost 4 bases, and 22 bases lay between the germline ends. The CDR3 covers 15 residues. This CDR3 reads CSAPRLETDRYEQYF. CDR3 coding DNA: TGCAGTGCGCCCCGTCTTGAAACCGACCGGTACGAGCAGTACTTC.

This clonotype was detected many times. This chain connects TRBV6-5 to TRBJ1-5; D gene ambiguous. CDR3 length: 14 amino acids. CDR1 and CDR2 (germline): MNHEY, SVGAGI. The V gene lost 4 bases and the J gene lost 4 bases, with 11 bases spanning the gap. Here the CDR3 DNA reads TGTGCCAGCAGTTGGGGTTGGGGAAATCAGCCCCAGCATTTT. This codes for CASSWGWGNQPQHF.

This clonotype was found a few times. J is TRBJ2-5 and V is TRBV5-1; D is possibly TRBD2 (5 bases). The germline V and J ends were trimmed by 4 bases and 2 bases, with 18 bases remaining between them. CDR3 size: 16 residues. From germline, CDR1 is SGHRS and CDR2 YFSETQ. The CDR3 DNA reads TGCGCCAGCAGCCCCTCGGACGGAGGAATACAAGAGACCCAGTACTTC. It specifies CASSPSDGGIQETQYF.

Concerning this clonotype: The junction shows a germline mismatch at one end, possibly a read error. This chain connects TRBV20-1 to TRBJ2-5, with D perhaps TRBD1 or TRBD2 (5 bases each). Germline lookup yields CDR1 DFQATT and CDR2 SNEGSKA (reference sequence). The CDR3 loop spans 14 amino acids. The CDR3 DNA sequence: TGCAGTGCCAGAGGGCTGGGGCTGGATGGGACCCAGTACTTC. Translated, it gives CSARGLGLDGTQYF.

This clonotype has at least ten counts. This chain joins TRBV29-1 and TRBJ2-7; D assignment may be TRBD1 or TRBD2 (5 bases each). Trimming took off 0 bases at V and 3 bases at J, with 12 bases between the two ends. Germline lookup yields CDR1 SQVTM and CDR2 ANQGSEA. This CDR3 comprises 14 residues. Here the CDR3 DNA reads TGCAGCGTTGAAGATCGGGGCTCAGGCTACGAGCAGTACTTC. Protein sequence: CSVEDRGSGYEQYF.

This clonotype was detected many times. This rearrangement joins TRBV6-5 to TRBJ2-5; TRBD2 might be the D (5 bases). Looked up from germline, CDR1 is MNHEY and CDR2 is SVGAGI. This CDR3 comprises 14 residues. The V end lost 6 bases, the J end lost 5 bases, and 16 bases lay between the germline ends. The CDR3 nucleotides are TGTGCCAGCAGCCCCTCGGTAGCGCCGGAGACCCAGTACTTC. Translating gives CASSPSVAPETQYF.

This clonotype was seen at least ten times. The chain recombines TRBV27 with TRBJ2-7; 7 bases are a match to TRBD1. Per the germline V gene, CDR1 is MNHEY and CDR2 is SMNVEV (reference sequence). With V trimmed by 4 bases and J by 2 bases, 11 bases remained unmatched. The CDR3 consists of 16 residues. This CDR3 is CASSSTSGTATYEQYF. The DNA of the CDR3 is TGTGCCAGCAGTTCCACTTCCGGGACAGCAACCTACGAGCAGTACTTC.

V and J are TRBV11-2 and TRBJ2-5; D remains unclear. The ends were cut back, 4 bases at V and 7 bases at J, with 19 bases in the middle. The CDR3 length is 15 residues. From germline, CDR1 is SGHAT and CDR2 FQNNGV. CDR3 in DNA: TGTGCCAGCAGCTCCAGGCCTGGACCCATCGGGACCCAGTACTTC. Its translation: CASSSRPGPIGTQYF. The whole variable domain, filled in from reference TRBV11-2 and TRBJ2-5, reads EAGVAQSPRYKIIEKRQSVAFWCNPISGHATLYWYQQILGQGPKLLIQFQNNGVVDDSQLPKDRFSAERLKGVDSTLKIQPAKLEDSAVYLCASSSRPGPIGTQYFGPGTRLLVL.

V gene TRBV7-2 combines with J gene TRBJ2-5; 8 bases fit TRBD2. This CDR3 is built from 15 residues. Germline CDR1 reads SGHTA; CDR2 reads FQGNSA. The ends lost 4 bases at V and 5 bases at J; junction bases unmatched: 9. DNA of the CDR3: TGTGCCAGCAGCTCCGGGCCCCAGCGGGGGGAGACCCAGTACTTC. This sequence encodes CASSSGPQRGETQYF.

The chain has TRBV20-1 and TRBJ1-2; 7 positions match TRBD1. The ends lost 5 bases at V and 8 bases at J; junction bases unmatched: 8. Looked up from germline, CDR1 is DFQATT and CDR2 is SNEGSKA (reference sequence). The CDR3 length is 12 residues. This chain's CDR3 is CSAGNRGDGYTF. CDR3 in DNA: TGCAGTGCTGGAAACAGGGGAGACGGCTACACCTTC.

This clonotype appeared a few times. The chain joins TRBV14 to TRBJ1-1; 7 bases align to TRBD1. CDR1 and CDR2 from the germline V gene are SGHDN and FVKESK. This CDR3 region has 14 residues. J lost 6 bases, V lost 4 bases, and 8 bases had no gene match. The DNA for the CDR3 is TGTGCCAGCAGCCCACAGGGGTTTGGTTCTGAAGCTTTCTTT. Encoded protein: CASSPQGFGSEAFF.

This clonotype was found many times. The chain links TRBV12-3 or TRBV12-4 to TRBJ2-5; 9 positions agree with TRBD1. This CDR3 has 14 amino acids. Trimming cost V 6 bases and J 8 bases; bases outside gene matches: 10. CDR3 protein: CASSPRTGASTQYF. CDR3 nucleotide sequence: TGTGCCAGCAGCCCGAGGACAGGGGCGAGTACCCAGTACTTC.

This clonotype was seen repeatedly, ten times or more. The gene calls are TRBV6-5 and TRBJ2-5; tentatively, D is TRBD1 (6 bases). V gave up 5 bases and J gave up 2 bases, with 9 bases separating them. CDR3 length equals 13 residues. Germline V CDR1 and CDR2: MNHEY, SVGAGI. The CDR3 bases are TGTGCCAGCAGTCCGGACAGACAAGAGACCCAGTACTTC. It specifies CASSPDRQETQYF.

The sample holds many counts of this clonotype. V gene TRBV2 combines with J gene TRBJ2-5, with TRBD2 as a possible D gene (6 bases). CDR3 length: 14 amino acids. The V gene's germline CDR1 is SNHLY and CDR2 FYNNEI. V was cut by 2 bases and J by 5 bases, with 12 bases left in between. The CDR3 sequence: CASSESLGTETQYF. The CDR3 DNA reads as TGTGCCAGCAGTGAATCACTCGGGACTGAGACCCAGTACTTC.